This TCR beta chain was recorded in a study of T cell responses to AZD1222 COVID-19 vaccine. Study outcomes and limitations: Of the AZD1222 recipients, only six were seropositive at baseline. Donors in the cohort were predominantly white British and more often female, and clonal diversity was possibly underestimated.

With regard to this clone: Its antigen is unknown.

Produced via immunoSEQ multiplex PCR; TCRdb's table is partial and in-frame only. This table has about 92,000 clones, around 86% appearing once. V gave up 0 bases and J gave up 2 bases, with 11 bases separating them. CDR3 length: 16 amino acids. Germline V gene sequence: CDR1 MNHEY, CDR2 SMNVEV (reference sequence). The V gene is TRBV27, the J gene TRBJ1-5; D might be TRBD1 (5 bases). The sample consisted of peripheral blood, taken on day 0 of AZD1222 vaccination. The receptor's source is an adult in good health. CDR3 loop: CASSLSRRGGNQPQHF. DNA of the CDR3: TGTGCCAGCAGTTTATCGCGGAGGGGAGGCAATCAGCCCCAGCATTTT.